This T cell receptor beta chain was recovered during a study of OX40 agonist ivuxolimab in advanced cancers. About the research overall: The drug used for patients, ivuxolimab, was an agonistic anti-OX40 (CD134) antibody. All patients had ivuxolimab intravenously every 2 weeks at 0.01 to 10 mg/kg. Three patients had partial responses: one hepatocellular carcinoma, two cutaneous melanoma.

The V gene's germline CDR1 is SGHVS and CDR2 FQNEAQ. The CDR3 totals 15 residues. V lost 3 bases, J lost 4 bases, and 12 bases lay in between. The protocol was immunoSEQ multiplex PCR, while the TCRdb copy is restricted to in-frame clones and leaves out a portion. The table includes tens of thousands of clones, approximately 81% detected once. The chain uses TRBV7-8 and TRBJ2-2, with no clear D. The source was CD4+ or CD8+ T cells sorted from blood, collected in a trial of the OX40 agonist ivuxolimab. The TCR originated in an adult with an advanced solid tumor such as melanoma, head and neck, liver or kidney cancer. DNA for the CDR3: TGTGCCAGCAGCTTCGGCCCCGCCGGCACCGGGGAGCTGTTTTTT. It specifies CASSFGPAGTGELFF. Together with reference TRBV7-8 and TRBJ2-2, the CDR3 gives the full variable domain: GAGVSQSPRYKVAKRGQDVALRCDPISGHVSLFWYQQALGQGPEFLTYFQNEAQLDKSGLPSDRFFAERPEGSVSTLKIQRTQQEDSAVYLCASSFGPAGTGELFFGEGSRLTVL.